This T cell receptor beta chain was identified in a study of cytomegalovirus exposure and HLA in healthy donors. CDR1 and CDR2 (germline): SGHVS, FQNEAQ. The CDR3 length is 16 residues. V dropped 1 base and J dropped 0 bases, with 12 bases sitting between them. Remarks on this clone: Its antigen is as yet unknown.

Overall study findings and caveats: Usually a TCR sequence was rare, but some public TCRs were found in many donors. The analysis excluded some indistinguishable V segments, including TRBV6-2 and TRBV6-3.

Amplification used 60 Vbeta primers and 13 Jbeta primers. The data were produced by immunoSEQ multiplex PCR, yet TCRdb's version contains in-frame clones alone and is incomplete. The top ten hold less than 3% of the sample, which has approximately 52,000 clones, 77% seen once. The rearrangement joins TRBV7-8 to TRBJ1-2, with D perhaps matching TRBD1 (6 bases). Sequencing was done on a sample of PBMCs. The sequence derives from a female donor in good health and CMV-seronegative. The CDR3 coding sequence is TGTGCCAGCAGCTTAGTTGGGGGCTTGGCTAACTATGGCTACACCTTC. Translated: CASSLVGGLANYGYTF.